These 20 T cell receptor beta chains came from one sample sequenced in a study of T cell changes during pregnancy in multiple sclerosis. Clones were sequenced by immunoSEQ multiplex PCR, and TCRdb holds only the in-frame ones, with some missing. The repertoire holds approximately 92,000 clones, with approximately 94% as singletons. The sample consisted of peripheral blood, taken after pregnancy. These receptors were obtained from a female donor with multiple sclerosis, enrolled in a pregnancy study.

This sequence joins TRBV19 and TRBJ2-1, with D uncertain. The CDR3 has 13 residues. Trimming cost V 3 bases and J 9 bases, with 12 bases left between them. Germline-derived CDR1 and CDR2 are LNHDA and SQIVND (reference sequence). The CDR3 loop reads CASSILDPSEQFF. The CDR3 region has the DNA TGTGCCAGTAGTATTCTAGACCCTAGTGAGCAGTTCTTC.

This clone has more than one count but fewer than ten. The rearrangement joins TRBV27 to TRBJ1-5; maybe TRBD1 (5 bases). The germline gives CDR1 MNHEY, CDR2 SMNVEV (reference sequence). This CDR3 is 13 amino acids long. V was clipped by 3 bases and J by 4 bases, with 7 bases between them. Written as DNA, the CDR3 is TGTGCCAGCAGTTTCGGGGGGAATCAGCCCCAGCATTTT. Residues: CASSFGGNQPQHF.

The chain carries TRBV7-2 and TRBJ2-1, with TRBD2 matching 12 bases. The V and J ends lost 0 bases and 15 bases, in that order; junction bases with no gene match: 9. Germline lookup yields CDR1 SGHTA and CDR2 FQGNSA. CDR3 length: 15 amino acids. CDR3 DNA: TGTGCCAGCAGCTTAGCGTCTAGCGGGAGGGTGGGCGCGTTCTTC. It yields the protein CASSLASSGRVGAFF. Combining the CDR3 with reference TRBV7-2 and TRBJ2-1 gives the whole variable domain GAGVSQSPSNKVTEKGKDVELRCDPISGHTALYWYRQSLGQGLEFLIYFQGNSAPDKSGLPSDRFSAERTGGSVSTLTIQRTQQEDSAVYLCASSLASSGRVGAFFGPGTRLTVL.

The V gene is TRBV29-1, the J gene TRBJ2-2; 10 bases fit TRBD2. V was clipped by 0 bases and J by 3 bases; unmatched bases: 4. The CDR3 totals 16 residues. From germline, CDR1 is SQVTM and CDR2 ANQGSEA. CDR3 in amino acids: CSVEEGGLAYTGELFF. The DNA of the CDR3 is TGCAGCGTTGAAGAAGGGGGACTAGCGTACACCGGGGAGCTGTTTTTT.

The CDR3 nucleotides read TGTGCCAGCAGCCCATCTATGTGGCGGGAGGCAGATACGCAGTATTTT. It encodes CASSPSMWREADTQYF. J is TRBJ2-3 and V is TRBV7-9; TRBD2 aligns across 8 bases. Germline CDR1 and CDR2: SEHNR and FQNEAQ (reference sequence). This CDR3 spans 16 amino acids. V shed 5 bases and J 4 bases; nucleotides not matched to a gene: 11.

This clone has a single count. The chain joins TRBV6-1 to TRBJ2-3; no firm D call. The CDR3 totals 15 residues. Germline V gene lookup returns CDR1 MNHNS and CDR2 SASEGT. V lost 1 base, J lost 1 base, and 9 bases lay in between. Here the CDR3 DNA reads TGTGCCAGCAGTGAAGGCATGAGAGGCACAGATACGCAGTATTTT. Residues: CASSEGMRGTDTQYF.

The CDR3 region is CASITGLGGLAGVNEQFF. For the CDR3, the DNA is TGTGCCAGCATTACCGGGCTCGGGGGACTAGCGGGAGTGAATGAGCAGTTCTTC. This sequence joins TRBV2 and TRBJ2-1, with TRBD2 matching 14 bases. Losses at the gene ends were 7 bases for V and 7 bases for J; bases not matched to a gene: 15. The CDR3 is 18 amino acids. Germline-derived CDR1 and CDR2 are SNHLY and FYNNEI.

V and J are TRBV27 and TRBJ2-1, with D maybe TRBD2 (5 bases). Looked up from germline, CDR1 is MNHEY and CDR2 is SMNVEV (reference sequence). The CDR3 is 13 residues long. The V gene lost 2 bases and the J gene lost 9 bases, with 11 bases spanning the gap. The CDR3 protein is CASSLRPAGEQFF. The DNA of the CDR3 is TGTGCCAGCAGTTTACGACCCGCGGGTGAGCAGTTCTTC.

The V and J genes are TRBV11-2 and TRBJ2-1; D call uncertain. Per the germline V gene, CDR1 is SGHAT and CDR2 is FQNNGV. The CDR3 loop spans 17 amino acids. Trimming shortened V by 4 bases and J by 4 bases, and 20 bases separated the two germline ends. The CDR3: CASSSTRQVLGYNEQFF. CDR3 nucleotide sequence: TGTGCCAGCAGCTCCACCCGGCAGGTTCTCGGATACAATGAGCAGTTCTTC.

The chain employs TRBV30 and TRBJ2-3, with 10 bases aligning to TRBD2. V was pared by 6 bases and J by 3 bases, with 9 bases of the junction left unmatched. The CDR3 totals 15 residues. CDR1 is GTSNPN and CDR2 is SVGIG in the germline V gene (reference sequence). CDR3 in amino acids: CACSGPSGSTDTQYF. DNA for the CDR3: TGTGCCTGCTCAGGGCCTAGCGGGAGTACAGATACGCAGTATTTT.

On this clone: This sample also contains other DNA sequences that code for the same CDR3. The chain is built from TRBV9 and TRBJ2-7, with TRBD1 matching 10 bases. The germline CDR1 and CDR2 sequences are SGDLS and YYNGEE. CDR3 length equals 15 residues. Losses at the gene ends were 0 bases for V and 2 bases for J; bases not matched to a gene: 2. The chain's CDR3 is CASSVGGQGAYEQYF. The CDR3 DNA reads TGTGCCAGCAGCGTAGGAGGACAGGGGGCCTACGAGCAGTACTTC.

The chain combines TRBV4-1 with TRBJ2-5; 14 nucleotides agree with TRBD2. The CDR3 is made up of 16 amino acids. V dropped 5 bases and J dropped 5; count of bases not matched to a gene: 7. Germline CDR1 and CDR2: MGHRA and YSYEKL. The CDR3 is CASSSGLAGGLETQYF. The CDR3 nucleotides read TGCGCCAGCAGCTCCGGACTAGCGGGAGGCCTGGAGACCCAGTACTTC.

The chain is built from TRBV11-2 and TRBJ2-1; D is perhaps TRBD2 (6 bases). Germline loops: CDR1 SGHAT, CDR2 FQNNGV. Trimming removed 6 bases from V and 3 bases from J, with 12 bases in between. The CDR3 sequence is 14 residues long. In DNA form, the CDR3 reads TGTGCCAGCAGGCCTTTGCGGGGCTACAATGAGCAGTTCTTC. Its protein is CASRPLRGYNEQFF.

The chain joins TRBV7-2 to TRBJ2-1; possible D gene TRBD2, 6 bases. The V gene lost 5 bases and the J gene lost 8 bases, with 25 bases spanning the gap. Looked up from germline, CDR1 is SGHTA and CDR2 is FQGNSA. This CDR3 comprises 17 residues. The CDR3 is CASSPGSGPAQSYEQFF. Written as DNA, the CDR3 is TGTGCCAGCAGCCCTGGGAGCGGGCCAGCGCAATCCTATGAGCAGTTCTTC.

Details on this clone: An end of the junction does not agree with germline; a read error may underlie this. This chain joins TRBV2 and TRBJ2-7; 7 positions agree with TRBD1. This CDR3 spans 13 amino acids. Germline assignment: CDR1 SNHLY and CDR2 FYNNEI. CDR3 sequence reads: CASPTRQGFSWNF. CDR3 sequence (DNA): TGTGCCAGCCCAACACGACAGGGTTTCTCCTGGAACTTC.

CDR3 in DNA: TGTGCCAGCAGGCCGGGACTTTCAGATACGCAGTATTTT. It translates to CASRPGLSDTQYF. The rearrangement joins TRBV27 to TRBJ2-3; maybe TRBD2 (6 bases). CDR1 is MNHEY and CDR2 is SMNVEV in the germline V gene (reference sequence). The V and J ends lost 6 bases and 4 bases respectively, with 11 bases between them. The CDR3 contains 13 residues.

The rearrangement joins TRBV28 to TRBJ1-5, with D possibly matching TRBD1 (5 bases). This CDR3 contains 15 residues. V lost 4 bases and J 7 bases, leaving 17 bases between the germline ends. The V gene's germline CDR1 is MDHEN and CDR2 SYDVKM. The CDR3 coding sequence is TGTGCCAGCAGTTGGGGGGGATCAGGGAAGCAGCCCCAGCATTTT. It specifies CASSWGGSGKQPQHF. The whole variable domain, filled in from reference TRBV28 and TRBJ1-5, reads DVKVTQSSRYLVKRTGEKVFLECVQDMDHENMFWYRQDPGLGLRLIYFSYDVKMKEKGDIPEGYSVSREKKERFSLILESASTNQTSMYLCASSWGGSGKQPQHFGDGTRLSIL.

The table lists this clone with a count of one. V and J are TRBV28 and TRBJ1-5, with D uncertain. Trimming left V 6 bases short and J 3 bases short, with 18 bases between. The CDR3 extends over 16 amino acids. The germline V gene has CDR1 MDHEN and CDR2 SYDVKM. CDR3 loop: CASRTPLITPNQPQHF. The CDR3 region has the DNA TGTGCCAGCAGAACTCCCCTTATTACCCCCAATCAGCCCCAGCATTTT.

The J gene is TRBJ1-1, the V gene TRBV6-5; D gene unclear. Per the germline V gene, CDR1 is MNHEY and CDR2 is SVGAGI. This CDR3 has 16 residues. V was cut by 0 bases and J by 1 base, with 12 bases left in between. The CDR3 DNA reads as TGTGCCAGCAGTTACTCTTCCATACGGGAGAACACTGAAGCTTTCTTT. Translated, it gives CASSYSSIRENTEAFF.

This clone was recorded only once. The V gene is TRBV5-1, the J gene TRBJ2-5; 8 bases line up with TRBD2. Looked up from germline, CDR1 is SGHRS and CDR2 is YFSETQ. CDR3 size: 13 residues. The junction had 6 bases not matched to a gene; V was cut back by 6 bases and J by 5 bases. CDR3 nucleotide sequence: TGCGCCAGCACCCGGGGGGGCGGTGAGACCCAGTACTTC. It yields the protein CASTRGGGETQYF.